The sequence of this T cell receptor (beta chain) was determined in a study of T-cell memory formation after mild COVID-19 (dated by TCRdb to the early 2020s). At the level of the whole study: TCR sequence clusters from the two donors were found to be largely donor specific. In a couple of donors, T-cell clones that expanded and contracted after mild COVID-19 were followed by sequencing TCRalpha and TCRbeta repertoires longitudinally. Two young, previously healthy adult volunteers made up the cohort, one male and one female. The study at large found these results: Only a couple of mild cases were covered by the study, and larger cohorts that include severe cases with pre-infection samples were considered necessary. The detection of some responding clones in pre-infection memory suggests that pre-existing cross-reactive memory T cells joined the SARS-CoV-2 response. Clones contracting from day 15 to 85 had balanced CD4/CD8 phenotypes, while a second wave expanding from day 15 to 37 was biased towards CD4+. Contracting CD4+ clones were located mainly in the CM and EM memory subsets, whereas CD8+ clones were found to be enriched in EMRA. SARS-CoV-2 specificity was not confirmed for the second-wave clones peaking on day 37.

Inclusive of the bounding cysteine and phenylalanine, the CDR3 is 15 residues long. The read is trimmed to its CDR3 DNA, 45 bases read in frame from base 1. V is cut by 0 bases and J by 4 bases, and the space between the germline ends is 12 bases. The germline V gene yields SGHVS for CDR1 and FNYEAQ for CDR2. Note on this clonotype: The target of this receptor is not known. No base-level quality is on record; no much larger clone is a single base apart.

These reads were obtained on an Illumina NovaSeq 6000. TCRalpha and TCRbeta cDNA libraries were constructed by 5'RACE with constant-segment primers, with sample barcodes and unique molecular identifiers being introduced. Trizol reagent was used to extract RNA from every sample. Library amplification was performed in two PCR steps, and a second sample barcode and Illumina TruSeq adapters were introduced in the second step. Libraries were sequenced on an Illumina NovaSeq with 2 x 150 bp paired-end reads. Processing in the source paper ran as follows. Reads were demultiplexed and collapsed into UMI-guided consensus sequences with migec v1.2.7. With mixcr v2.1.11, UMI consensuses were aligned to TRA and TRB V and J templates and assembled into clonotypes. A clonotype was counted as expanded or contracted only if both edgeR and NoisET called the change significant, with noise models trained on biological replicates. For edgeR calls, the thresholds were a false discovery rate-adjusted p below 0.01 and a log2 fold-change of 1. As an exploratory analysis of dynamics, PCA with hierarchical clustering was applied to max-normalized trajectories of the 1000 most abundant clonotypes. Separately sequenced CD4+ and CD8+ repertoires were used to assign a CD4 or CD8 phenotype to each responding clone. TCRdb reran the public reads through fastp at Q25 and MiXCR, keeping productive beta chains. When rows share a CDR3 protein, they turn into one entry using the most common DNA and genes. The V and J calls shown here were made by TCRdb, not taken from the authors' results. The sample yields a few hundred thousand distinct CDR3 sequences; 20% to 25% were counted once. The leading ten clones occupy around 12% of the sample.

PBMCs were isolated by Ficoll-Paque density gradient centrifugation. This TCR came from an adult woman who had mild COVID-19 (a few samples of this study predate the infection). The sample titles of this study are shuffled in the database, so cell type and time point are left out; the donor was told from shared clones. This chain is built from TRBV7-6 and TRBJ1-1; D gene: possibly TRBD1, on 5 matching bases. The sample comprised PBMCs or a T cell subset sorted from them (not recorded which). The CDR3 protein sequence reads: CASSLAEGVATEAFF. The base sequence is TGTGCCAGCAGCTTAGCGGAAGGGGTTGCCACTGAAGCTTTCTTT.